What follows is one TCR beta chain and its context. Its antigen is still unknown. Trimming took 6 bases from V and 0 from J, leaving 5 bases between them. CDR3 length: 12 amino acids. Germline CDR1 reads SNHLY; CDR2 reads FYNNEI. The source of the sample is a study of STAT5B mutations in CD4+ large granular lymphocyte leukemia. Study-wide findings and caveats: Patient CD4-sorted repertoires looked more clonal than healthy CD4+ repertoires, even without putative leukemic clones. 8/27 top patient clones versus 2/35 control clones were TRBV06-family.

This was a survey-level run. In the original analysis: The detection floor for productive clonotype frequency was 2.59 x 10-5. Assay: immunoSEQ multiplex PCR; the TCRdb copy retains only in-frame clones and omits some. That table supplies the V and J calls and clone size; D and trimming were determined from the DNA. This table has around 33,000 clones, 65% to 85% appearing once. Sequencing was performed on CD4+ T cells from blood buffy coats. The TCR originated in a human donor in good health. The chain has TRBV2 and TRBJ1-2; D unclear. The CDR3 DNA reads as TGTGCCAGCAGGCAGGCTAACTATGGCTACACCTTC. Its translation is CASRQANYGYTF.